The next 7 T cell receptor beta chains were all read from a single sample in a study of shared clonotypes between healthy human individuals. Naive CD8 cells lacked CD45RO, underwent positive selection for CCR7 and left out terminally differentiated effector memory CD45RA+ cells. The method was immunoSEQ multiplex PCR; TCRdb's version includes in-frame clones alone and lacks a portion of them. The table lists 2 million or so clones, about 94% of them singletons. The sequenced sample consisted of naive CD8+ T cells sorted from blood. The receptors come from a young man in good health.

The chain uses TRBV4-1 and TRBJ2-7; D possibly matches TRBD1 or TRBD2 (5 bases each). Germline V CDR1 and CDR2: MGHRA, YSYEKL. V lost 0 bases to trimming and J lost 3 bases, with 12 bases between them. The CDR3 is 15 amino acids. The CDR3 reads CASSQDGGVNYEQYF. The CDR3 DNA is TGCGCCAGCAGCCAAGATGGGGGAGTAAACTACGAGCAGTACTTC.

The V gene is TRBV7-8, the J gene TRBJ2-1, with 7 positions matching TRBD2. Germline CDR1 SGHVS, CDR2 FQNEAQ. The CDR3 contains 18 residues. V lost 6 bases and J lost 0; bases outside the gene matches: 14. The CDR3 DNA reads as TGTGCCAGCAGTCGGAGCGGGGTTCTCGGGGACTCCTACAATGAGCAGTTCTTC. Amino acids: CASSRSGVLGDSYNEQFF.

CDR3 amino acids: CASSFREVVGTDTQYF. The CDR3 nucleotides are TGTGCCAGCAGCTTCCGGGAAGTTGTGGGCACAGATACGCAGTATTTT. This chain joins TRBV7-8 and TRBJ2-3; tentatively, D is TRBD2 (5 bases). V dropped 3 bases and J dropped 1 base, with 14 bases sitting between them. CDR3 size: 16 residues. The germline V gene has CDR1 SGHVS and CDR2 FQNEAQ.

To note about this clone: The sample has other DNA sequences that encode this CDR3 too. The chain employs TRBV9 and TRBJ2-7, with a tentative D call TRBD2 (6 bases). This CDR3 is built from 14 residues. Germline V gene lookup returns CDR1 SGDLS and CDR2 YYNGEE. Trimming pared 0 bases from V and 3 bases from J, leaving 10 bases between. Here the CDR3 reads CASSVGAGRYEQYF. Here the CDR3 DNA reads TGTGCCAGCAGCGTAGGTGCGGGGCGCTACGAGCAGTACTTC.

The J gene is TRBJ1-4, the V gene TRBV30; 7 positions agree with TRBD1. This CDR3 has 17 residues. The V segment lost 1 base and the J segment 2 bases; nucleotides outside the gene matches: 10. Germline CDR1 and CDR2: GTSNPN and SVGIG (reference sequence). In DNA, the CDR3 is TGTGCCTGGAGTGCCCCGGGACAGCTATCGACTAATGAAAAACTGTTTTTT. This sequence encodes CAWSAPGQLSTNEKLFF.

This chain uses TRBV27 with TRBJ1-6, with D unclear. V lost 7 bases and J lost 2, with 12 bases in between. The CDR3 spans 15 residues. CDR1 is MNHEY, CDR2 SMNVEV, per germline (reference sequence). CDR3 protein: CASKVPGAYNSPLHF. For the CDR3, the DNA is TGTGCCAGCAAAGTCCCGGGAGCCTATAATTCACCCCTCCACTTT.

As concerns this clone: This sample also contains other DNA sequences that code for the same CDR3. The chain carries TRBV6-5 and TRBJ2-7, with D possibly being TRBD1 (6 bases). Germline assignment: CDR1 MNHEY and CDR2 SVGAGI. V lost 0 bases to trimming and J lost 2 bases, with 8 bases between them. This CDR3 has 14 residues. The CDR3 protein is CASSYSQGAYEQYF. CDR3 coding DNA: TGTGCCAGCAGTTACTCACAGGGCGCCTACGAGCAGTACTTC.